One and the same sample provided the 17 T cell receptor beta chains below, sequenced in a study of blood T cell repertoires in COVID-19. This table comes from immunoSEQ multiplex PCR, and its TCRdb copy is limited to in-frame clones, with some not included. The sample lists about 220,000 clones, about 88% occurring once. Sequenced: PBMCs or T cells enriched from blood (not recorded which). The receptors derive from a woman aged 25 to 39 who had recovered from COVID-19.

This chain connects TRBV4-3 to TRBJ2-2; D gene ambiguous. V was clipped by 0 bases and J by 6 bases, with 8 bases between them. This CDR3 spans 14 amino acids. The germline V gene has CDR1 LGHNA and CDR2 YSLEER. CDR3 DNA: TGCGCCAGCAGCCAAGAACTTGATCCCGGGGAGCTGTTTTTT. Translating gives CASSQELDPGELFF.

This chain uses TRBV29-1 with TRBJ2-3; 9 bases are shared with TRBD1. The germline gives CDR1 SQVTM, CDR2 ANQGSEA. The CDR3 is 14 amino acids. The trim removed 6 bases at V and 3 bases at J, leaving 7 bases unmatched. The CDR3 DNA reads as TGCAGCGTGGGGACAGGGATAGGTACAGATACGCAGTATTTT. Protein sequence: CSVGTGIGTDTQYF.

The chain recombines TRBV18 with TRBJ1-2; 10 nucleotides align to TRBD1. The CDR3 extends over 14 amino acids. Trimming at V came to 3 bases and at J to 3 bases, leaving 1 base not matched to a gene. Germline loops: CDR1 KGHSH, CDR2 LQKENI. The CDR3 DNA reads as TGTGCCAGCTCACCCGGGACAGGGGACTATGGCTACACCTTC. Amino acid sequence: CASSPGTGDYGYTF.

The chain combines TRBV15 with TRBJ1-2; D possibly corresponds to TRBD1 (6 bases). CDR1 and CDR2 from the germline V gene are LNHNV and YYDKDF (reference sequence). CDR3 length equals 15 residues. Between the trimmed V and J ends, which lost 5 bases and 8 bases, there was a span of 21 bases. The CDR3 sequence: CATSVDRSKTSGYTF. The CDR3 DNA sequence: TGTGCCACCAGCGTTGACAGGTCGAAAACCTCGGGCTACACCTTC.

CDR3 residues: CASNIRSVGGANVLTF. CDR3 DNA: TGTGCCAGCAATATCCGGAGTGTTGGTGGGGCCAACGTCCTGACTTTC. The chain links TRBV2 to TRBJ2-6; D unresolved. V gave up 7 bases and J gave up 3 bases, with 16 bases separating them. Germline values: CDR1 SNHLY, CDR2 FYNNEI. The CDR3 spans 16 residues. The full variable domain, completed using reference TRBV2 and TRBJ2-6, is EPEVTQTPSHQVTQMGQEVILRCVPISNHLYFYWYRQILGQKVEFLVSFYNNEISEKSEIFDDQFSVERPDGSNFTLKIRSTKLEDSAMYFCASNIRSVGGANVLTFGAGSRLTVL.

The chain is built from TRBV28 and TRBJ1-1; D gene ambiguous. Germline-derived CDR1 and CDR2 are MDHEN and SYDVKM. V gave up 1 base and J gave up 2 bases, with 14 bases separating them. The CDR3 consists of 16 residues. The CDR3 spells CASSLSTRHINTEAFF. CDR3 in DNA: TGTGCCAGCAGTTTATCTACGAGACACATTAACACTGAAGCTTTCTTT.

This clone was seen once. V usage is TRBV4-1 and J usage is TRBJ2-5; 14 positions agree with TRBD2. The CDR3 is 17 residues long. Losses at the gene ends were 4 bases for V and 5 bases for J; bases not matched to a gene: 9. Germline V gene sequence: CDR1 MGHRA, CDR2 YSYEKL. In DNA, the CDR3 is TGCGCCAGCAGCCTCCAACGACTAGCGGGGGGGCCGGAGACCCAGTACTTC. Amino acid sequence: CASSLQRLAGGPETQYF.

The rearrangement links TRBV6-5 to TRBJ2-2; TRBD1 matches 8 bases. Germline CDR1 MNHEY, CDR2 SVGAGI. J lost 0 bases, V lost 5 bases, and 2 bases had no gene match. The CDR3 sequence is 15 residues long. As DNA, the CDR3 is TGTGCCAGCAGTCCGACAGGGGCGAACACCGGGGAGCTGTTTTTT. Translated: CASSPTGANTGELFF.

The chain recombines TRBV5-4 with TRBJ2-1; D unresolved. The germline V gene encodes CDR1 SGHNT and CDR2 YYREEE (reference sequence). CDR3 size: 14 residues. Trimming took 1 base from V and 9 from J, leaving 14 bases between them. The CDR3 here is CASSLRQVAGEQFF. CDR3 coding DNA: TGTGCCAGCAGCTTGAGGCAGGTCGCAGGTGAGCAGTTCTTC.

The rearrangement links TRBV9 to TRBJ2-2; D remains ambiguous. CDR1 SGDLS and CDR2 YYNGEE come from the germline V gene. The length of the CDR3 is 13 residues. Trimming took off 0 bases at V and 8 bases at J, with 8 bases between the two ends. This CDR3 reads CASSVAGSGELFF. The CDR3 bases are TGTGCCAGCAGCGTAGCTGGCTCTGGGGAGCTGTTTTTT.

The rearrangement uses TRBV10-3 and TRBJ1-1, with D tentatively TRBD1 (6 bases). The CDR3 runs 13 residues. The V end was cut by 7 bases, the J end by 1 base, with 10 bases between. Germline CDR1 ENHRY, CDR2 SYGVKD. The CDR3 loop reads CAIKETGNTEAFF. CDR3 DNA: TGTGCCATCAAAGAGACAGGGAACACTGAAGCTTTCTTT.

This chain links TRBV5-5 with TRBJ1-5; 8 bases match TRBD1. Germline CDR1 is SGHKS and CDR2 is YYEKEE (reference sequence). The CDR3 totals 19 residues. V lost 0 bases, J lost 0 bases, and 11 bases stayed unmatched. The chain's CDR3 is CASSLDVRGRGGSNQPQHF. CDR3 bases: TGTGCCAGCAGCTTGGACGTCAGGGGGCGCGGTGGTAGCAATCAGCCCCAGCATTTT.

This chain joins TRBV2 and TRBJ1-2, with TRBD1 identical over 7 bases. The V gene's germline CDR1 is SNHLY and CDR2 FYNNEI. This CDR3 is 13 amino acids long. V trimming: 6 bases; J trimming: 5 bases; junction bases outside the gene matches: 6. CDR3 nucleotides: TGTGCCAGCAGCGGGGACAGAGATTATGGCTACACCTTC. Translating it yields CASSGDRDYGYTF.

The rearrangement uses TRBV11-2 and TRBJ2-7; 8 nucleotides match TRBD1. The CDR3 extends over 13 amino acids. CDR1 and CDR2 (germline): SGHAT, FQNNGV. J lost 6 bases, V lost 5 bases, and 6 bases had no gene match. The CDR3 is CASSRTGGIEQYF. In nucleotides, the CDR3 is TGTGCCAGCAGCCGAACAGGGGGTATCGAGCAGTACTTC.

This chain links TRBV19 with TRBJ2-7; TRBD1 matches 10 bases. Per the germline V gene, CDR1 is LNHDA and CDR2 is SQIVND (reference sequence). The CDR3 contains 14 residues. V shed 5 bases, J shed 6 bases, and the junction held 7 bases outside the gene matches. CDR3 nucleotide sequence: TGTGCCAGTAGTCGCGGACAGGGGGATGGCGAGCAGTACTTC. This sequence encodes CASSRGQGDGEQYF.

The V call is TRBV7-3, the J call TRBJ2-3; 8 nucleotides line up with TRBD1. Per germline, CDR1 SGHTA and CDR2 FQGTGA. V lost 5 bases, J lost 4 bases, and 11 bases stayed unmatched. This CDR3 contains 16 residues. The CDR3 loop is CASSRNPGGTSDTQYF. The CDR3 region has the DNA TGTGCCAGCAGCCGAAATCCAGGGGGCACATCAGATACGCAGTATTTT.

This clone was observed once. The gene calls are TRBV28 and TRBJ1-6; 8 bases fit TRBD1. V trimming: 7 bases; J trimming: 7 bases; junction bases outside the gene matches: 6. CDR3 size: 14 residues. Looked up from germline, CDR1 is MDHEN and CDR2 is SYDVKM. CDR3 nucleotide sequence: TGTGCCAGCAACCGGGACAGGATCAATTCACCCCTCCACTTT. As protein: CASNRDRINSPLHF.